The subject of this entry is one T cell receptor beta chain. This sample stems from a study of blood T cell repertoires in COVID-19. The junction had 9 bases not matched to a gene; V was cut back by 4 bases and J by 7 bases. CDR3 length: 14 amino acids. Germline V lookup: CDR1 MNHEY, CDR2 SMNVEV (reference sequence). Original processing methods: Reference gene primers were amplified, and this amplification served to estimate nucleated cell counts. Sequenced by immunoSEQ multiplex PCR; TCRdb stores in-frame clones only, minus some. For V, J and clone size, that table is used; D and trimming come from the DNA. The sample records about 140,000 clones, more than 75% being singletons.

The J gene is TRBJ1-2, the V gene TRBV27; 7 nucleotides align to TRBD1. This receptor was obtained from a woman between 35 and 50 years old with acute or convalescent COVID-19. Sequencing was performed on peripheral blood. The CDR3 DNA follows: TGTGCCAGCAGTTGGCAGGGGGGCCAGGGTGGCTACACCTTC. This sequence encodes CASSWQGGQGGYTF.